This TCR beta chain was obtained from a study of T cells after somatic rescue of genetic block. The method was immunoSEQ multiplex PCR; TCRdb's version includes in-frame clones alone and lacks a portion of them. Counted here are about 68,000 clones, about 90% occurring once; the ten biggest clones make up roughly 3%. The receptor was isolated from a middle-aged man. Sequencing input: peripheral blood mononuclear cells (PBMCs).

The CDR3 spells CASSGLAGGNEQFF. The CDR3 nucleotides are TGTGCCAGCAGTGGACTAGCGGGGGGCAATGAGCAGTTCTTC. The chain employs TRBV6-1 and TRBJ2-1, with TRBD2 identical over 13 bases. The V gene's germline CDR1 is MNHNS and CDR2 SASEGT. The CDR3 spans 14 residues. V was pared by 4 bases and J by 6 bases, with 0 bases of the junction left unmatched.